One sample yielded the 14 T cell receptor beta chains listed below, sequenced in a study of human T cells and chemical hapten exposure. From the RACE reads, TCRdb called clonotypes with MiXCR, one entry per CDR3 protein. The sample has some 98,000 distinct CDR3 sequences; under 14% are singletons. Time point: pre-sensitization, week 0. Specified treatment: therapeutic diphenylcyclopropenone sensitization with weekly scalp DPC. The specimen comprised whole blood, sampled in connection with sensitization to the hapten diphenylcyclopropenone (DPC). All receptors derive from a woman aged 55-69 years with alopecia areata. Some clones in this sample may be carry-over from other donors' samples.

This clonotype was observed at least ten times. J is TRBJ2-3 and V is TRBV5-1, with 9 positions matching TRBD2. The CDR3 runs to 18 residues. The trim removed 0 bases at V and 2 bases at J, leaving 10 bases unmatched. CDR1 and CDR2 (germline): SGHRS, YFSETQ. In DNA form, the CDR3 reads TGCGCCAGCAGCTTGGCCTGGGGAGCGGGGGGAACCACAGATACGCAGTATTTT. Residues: CASSLAWGAGGTTDTQYF.

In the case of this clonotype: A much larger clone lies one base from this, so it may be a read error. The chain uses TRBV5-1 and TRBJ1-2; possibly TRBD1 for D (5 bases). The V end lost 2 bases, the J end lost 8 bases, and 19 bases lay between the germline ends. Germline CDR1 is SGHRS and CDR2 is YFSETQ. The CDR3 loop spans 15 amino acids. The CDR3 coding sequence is TGCGCCAGCAGCTTTGCCGGGGACGCCCCTTGGGGCTACACCTTC. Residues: CASSFAGDAPWGYTF.

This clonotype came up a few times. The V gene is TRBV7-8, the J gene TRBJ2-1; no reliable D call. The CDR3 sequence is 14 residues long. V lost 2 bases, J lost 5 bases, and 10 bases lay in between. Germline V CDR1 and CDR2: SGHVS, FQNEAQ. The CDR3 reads CASSLTELDNEQFF. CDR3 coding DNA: TGTGCCAGCAGCTTAACTGAACTCGACAATGAGCAGTTCTTC. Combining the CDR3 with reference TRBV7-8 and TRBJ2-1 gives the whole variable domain GAGVSQSPRYKVAKRGQDVALRCDPISGHVSLFWYQQALGQGPEFLTYFQNEAQLDKSGLPSDRFFAERPEGSVSTLKIQRTQQEDSAVYLCASSLTELDNEQFFGPGTRLTVL.

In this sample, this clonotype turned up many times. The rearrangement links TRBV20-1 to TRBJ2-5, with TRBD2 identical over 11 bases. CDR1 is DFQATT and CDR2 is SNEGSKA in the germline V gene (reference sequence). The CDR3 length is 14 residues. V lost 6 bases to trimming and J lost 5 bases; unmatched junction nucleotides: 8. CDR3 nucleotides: TGCAGTGCGTCGCTAGCGGGGGGCTCTGAGACCCAGTACTTC. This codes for CSASLAGGSETQYF.

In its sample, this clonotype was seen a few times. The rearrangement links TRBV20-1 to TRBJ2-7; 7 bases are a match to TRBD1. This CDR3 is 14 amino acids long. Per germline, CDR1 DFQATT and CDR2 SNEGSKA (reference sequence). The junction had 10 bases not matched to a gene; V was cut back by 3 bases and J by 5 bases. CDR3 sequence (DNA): TGCAGTGCTAGTTGGTCACAGGGGCGAGACGAGCAGTACTTC. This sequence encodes CSASWSQGRDEQYF.

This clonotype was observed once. DNA for the CDR3: TGTGCCAGCAGCTTACAGTCTAGCGGGGGTTACGAGCAGTACTTC. Residues: CASSLQSSGGYEQYF. V and J are TRBV7-2 and TRBJ2-7; the match to TRBD2 covers 10 bases. Germline V gives CDR1 SGHTA, CDR2 FQGNSA. The V gene end was trimmed by 2 bases and the J gene end by 4 bases; junction bases not matched to a gene: 5. The CDR3 is 15 residues long.

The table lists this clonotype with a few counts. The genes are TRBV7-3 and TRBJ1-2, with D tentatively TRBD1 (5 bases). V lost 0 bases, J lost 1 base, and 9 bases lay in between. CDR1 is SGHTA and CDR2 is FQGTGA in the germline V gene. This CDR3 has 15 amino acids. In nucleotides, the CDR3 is TGTGCCAGCAGCTTAACCGGGGCGGATAACTATGGCTACACCTTC. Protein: CASSLTGADNYGYTF. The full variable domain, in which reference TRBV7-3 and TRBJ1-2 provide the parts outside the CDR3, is GAGVSQTPSNKVTEKGKYVELRCDPISGHTALYWYRQSLGQGPEFLIYFQGTGAADDSGLPNDRFFAVRPEGSVSTLKIQRTERGDSAVYLCASSLTGADNYGYTFGSGTRLTVV.

CDR3 DNA sequence: TGCAGCGGCGACAGGGCGGATGGCTACACCTTC. Translated: CSGDRADGYTF. The chain couples TRBV29-1 to TRBJ1-2, with 7 bases that match TRBD1. This CDR3 contains 11 residues. Per the germline V gene, CDR1 is SQVTM and CDR2 is ANQGSEA. The ends lost 7 bases at V and 6 bases at J; junction bases unmatched: 5.

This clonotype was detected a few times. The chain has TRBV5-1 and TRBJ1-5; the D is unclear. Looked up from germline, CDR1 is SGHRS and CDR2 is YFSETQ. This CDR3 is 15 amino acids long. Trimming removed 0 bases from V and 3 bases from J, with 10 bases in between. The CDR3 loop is CASSLAGLNNQPQHF. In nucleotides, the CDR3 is TGCGCCAGCAGCTTGGCGGGGTTGAACAATCAGCCCCAGCATTTT.

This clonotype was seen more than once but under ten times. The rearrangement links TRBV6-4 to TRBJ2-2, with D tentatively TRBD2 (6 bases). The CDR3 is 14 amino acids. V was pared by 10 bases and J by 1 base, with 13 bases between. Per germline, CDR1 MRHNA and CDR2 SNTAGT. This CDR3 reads CATRWGENTGELFF. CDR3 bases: TGTGCCACCCGGTGGGGGGAGAACACCGGGGAGCTGTTTTTT.

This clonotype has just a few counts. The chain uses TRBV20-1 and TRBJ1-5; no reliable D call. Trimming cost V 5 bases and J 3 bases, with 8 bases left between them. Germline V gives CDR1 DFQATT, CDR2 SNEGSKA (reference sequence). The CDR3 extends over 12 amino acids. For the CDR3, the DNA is TGCAGTGCTTCGATTATCAATCAGCCCCAGCATTTT. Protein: CSASIINQPQHF.

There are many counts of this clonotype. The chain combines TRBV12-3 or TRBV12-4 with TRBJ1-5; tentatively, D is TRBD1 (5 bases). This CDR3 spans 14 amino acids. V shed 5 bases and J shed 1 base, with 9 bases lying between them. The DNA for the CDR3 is TGTGCCAGCAGTCAACAGGCCAGCAATCAGCCCCAGCATTTT. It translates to CASSQQASNQPQHF.

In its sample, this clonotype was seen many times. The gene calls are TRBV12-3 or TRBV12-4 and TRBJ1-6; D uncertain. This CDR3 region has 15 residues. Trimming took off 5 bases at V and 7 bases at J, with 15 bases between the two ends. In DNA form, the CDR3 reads TGTGCCAGCAGTCCTCAAAGATGGAGGAATTCACCCCTCCACTTT. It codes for CASSPQRWRNSPLHF.

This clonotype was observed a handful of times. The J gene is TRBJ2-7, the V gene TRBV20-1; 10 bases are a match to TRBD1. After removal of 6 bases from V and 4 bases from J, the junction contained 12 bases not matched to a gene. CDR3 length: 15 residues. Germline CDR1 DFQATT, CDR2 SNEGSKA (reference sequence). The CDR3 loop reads CSAPTRTGGSYEQYF. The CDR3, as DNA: TGCAGTGCCCCCACAAGGACAGGGGGTTCTTACGAGCAGTACTTC.